Only a few counts were recorded for the clone carrying this T cell receptor (beta chain). No antigen is known for it. This sample was included in a study of identical twins' blood T cells. Study context: About 6 alpha and six beta libraries together yielded about 52 million reads. Whole-study results and caveats: Out-of-frame TCRbeta clonotypes reportedly had markedly more similar V usage in twins than unrelated donors.

The germline gives CDR1 SGHNT, CDR2 YYREEE (reference sequence). The CDR3 runs 15 residues. The J segment lost 8 bases and the V segment lost 4 bases, leaving 10 bases of the junction unmatched. Each TCR cDNA library carried sample-specific barcodes on both ends. TCRdb re-derived calls from the 5' RACE reads in MiXCR, one entry per CDR3 protein. In the table there are 350,000 to 400,000 distinct CDR3 sequences, under 30% of which are singletons. The rearrangement uses TRBV5-4 and TRBJ1-4; 8 bases fit TRBD1. The sample comprised PBMCs. This receptor was taken from a woman aged 18-49 years in good health. The CDR3 sequence is CASSPAGQGSEKLFF. The CDR3 bases are TGTGCCAGCAGCCCGGCCGGACAGGGAAGCGAAAAACTGTTTTTT.